This TCR beta chain came from a study of early T cells in non-severe SARS-CoV-2 infection. TCRdb redid the calling of the 5' RACE reads with MiXCR, one entry per CDR3 protein. Of approximately 81,000 distinct CDR3 sequences in the sample, about 14% were seen once. The V and J ends lost 0 bases and 0 bases respectively, with 11 bases between them. The CDR3 runs 16 residues. Germline CDR1 reads SGHKS; CDR2 reads YYEKEE (reference sequence). In its sample, this clonotype was seen many times. The material sequenced was whole blood. The receptor's source is an adult who was a healthcare worker with PCR-confirmed SARS-CoV-2 infection or an uninfected control (not recorded which). This chain links TRBV5-5 with TRBJ2-3, with a tentative D call TRBD2 (6 bases). The CDR3 DNA is TGTGCCAGCAGCTTGGAGTGGGGGACTAGCACAGATACGCAGTATTTT. Encoded protein: CASSLEWGTSTDTQYF.